Following are 27 T cell receptor beta chains from one sample sequenced in a study of T cells expressing NK-cell markers. TCRdb re-analyzed the 5' RACE reads; it lists each CDR3 protein once, without DNA. The listing contains 350,000 to 400,000 distinct CDR3 sequences. Input material: blood T cells: a sorted CD56 or NKG2C T cell subset, CD4+ or CD8+ T cells, or bulk PBMC T cells (not recorded which). The receptors were sampled from a woman between 50 and 59 years old in good health.

The rearrangement links TRBV5-1 to TRBJ2-1; as DNA is missing, the TRBD2 call by TCRdb cannot be tested. This CDR3 comprises 15 residues. Per the germline V gene, CDR1 is SGHRS and CDR2 is YFSETQ. This chain's CDR3 is CASSLADLASQGRFF.

The chain recombines TRBV12-3 or TRBV12-4 with TRBJ1-3; the D gene TCRdb calls, TRBD1, cannot be checked with no DNA. The CDR3 spans 14 residues. Here the CDR3 reads CASLWGLRGNTIYF.

This chain joins TRBV20-1 and TRBJ2-2. Looked up from germline, CDR1 is DFQATT and CDR2 is SNEGSKA (reference sequence). The CDR3 is 16 residues long. This CDR3 is CSASIMAVKGTGELFF.

V gene TRBV5-1 combines with J gene TRBJ2-2; TCRdb returns TRBD1, unconfirmable since there is no DNA. Per the germline V gene, CDR1 is SGHRS and CDR2 is YFSETQ. This CDR3 region has 13 residues. The CDR3 reads CASRQGSTGELFF.

V is TRBV5-1 and J is TRBJ2-3; there is no DNA to check the TCRdb D call of TRBD2. Germline CDR1 SGHRS, CDR2 YFSETQ. The CDR3 sequence is 16 residues long. The CDR3 spells CASSLGGPRRTDTQYF.

This chain links TRBV25-1 with TRBJ2-1; the D call from TCRdb, TRBD2, cannot be confirmed without DNA. This CDR3 contains 19 residues. Germline values: CDR1 MGHDK, CDR2 SYGVNS. The CDR3 sequence is CASSEGPPAPGWTYNEQFF.

V and J are TRBV6-5 and TRBJ2-1; there is no DNA to check the TCRdb D call of TRBD1. The CDR3 is 13 residues long. The germline V gene has CDR1 MNHEY and CDR2 SVGAGI. CDR3 residues: CASRGLDSNEQFF.

The chain is built from TRBV27 and TRBJ2-7; as DNA is missing, the TRBD1 call by TCRdb cannot be tested. The CDR3 extends over 13 amino acids. Germline loops: CDR1 MNHEY, CDR2 SMNVEV (reference sequence). This chain's CDR3 is CASSLDSGYEQYF.

The chain combines TRBV29-1 with TRBJ2-3. Germline values: CDR1 SQVTM, CDR2 ANQGSEA. CDR3 length equals 13 residues. CDR3 residues: CSSEGRSTDTQYF.

V usage is TRBV3-1 and J usage is TRBJ2-7. CDR1 is LGHDT, CDR2 YNNKEL, per germline (reference sequence). The CDR3 consists of 15 residues. The CDR3 protein is CASSHDSGRTNEQYF.

The chain carries TRBV4-1 and TRBJ2-6. Germline assignment: CDR1 MGHRA and CDR2 YSYEKL. This CDR3 is 17 amino acids long. CDR3: CASSQVGHKGGANVLTF.

V usage is TRBV20-1 and J usage is TRBJ2-1; TCRdb proposes TRBD2, but this gene call is untestable without DNA. CDR1 is DFQATT, CDR2 SNEGSKA, per germline (reference sequence). CDR3 length equals 13 residues. The chain's CDR3 is CSATRPGPNEQFF.

This chain links TRBV27 with TRBJ2-3. In germline, CDR1 is MNHEY, CDR2 SMNVEV (reference sequence). The CDR3 has 14 amino acids. The CDR3 protein is CASSHQDSTDTQYF.

The CDR3 region is CASAFEQGRTTEAFF. This rearrangement joins TRBV5-1 to TRBJ1-1; there is no DNA to check the TCRdb D call of TRBD1. Looked up from germline, CDR1 is SGHRS and CDR2 is YFSETQ. This CDR3 region has 15 residues. Looking up the rest from reference TRBV5-1 and TRBJ1-1 gives the full variable domain: KAGVTQTPRYLIKTRGQQVTLSCSPISGHRSVSWYQQTPGQGLQFLFEYFSETQRNKGNFPGRFSGRQFSNSRSEMNVSTLELGDSALYLCASAFEQGRTTEAFFGQGTRLTVV.

The chain carries TRBV12-3 or TRBV12-4 and TRBJ2-3. The CDR3 totals 11 residues. CDR3 sequence: CASSRVDTQYF.

The J gene is TRBJ2-7, the V gene TRBV10-3. The germline V gene encodes CDR1 ENHRY and CDR2 SYGVKD. CDR3 length: 13 residues. CDR3 protein: CAITPERSHEQYF.

The rearrangement links TRBV3-1 to TRBJ2-1; TCRdb indicates TRBD1, and absent DNA this call remains unverified. The CDR3 spans 12 residues. Germline V gene lookup returns CDR1 LGHDT and CDR2 YNNKEL (reference sequence). The CDR3 sequence is CASSFRGDEQFF.

V is TRBV12-3 or TRBV12-4 and J is TRBJ1-2; the D call of TRBD1 rests on TCRdb alone, since no DNA is present to check it. CDR3 length equals 12 residues. The CDR3 protein is CASSPPNYGYTF.

The chain combines TRBV11-3 with TRBJ1-1. The CDR3 runs to 13 residues. Looked up from germline, CDR1 is SGHNT and CDR2 is YENEEA. The CDR3 region is CASSLDPRDEAFF.

The rearrangement joins TRBV7-9 to TRBJ2-7. The CDR3 length is 12 residues. Per the germline V gene, CDR1 is SEHNR and CDR2 is FQNEAQ (reference sequence). The CDR3 region is CASSTWTDEQYF.

This chain joins TRBV5-1 and TRBJ2-2; no DNA is available, so the TRBD2 call from TCRdb remains unchecked. The CDR3 totals 16 residues. CDR1 is SGHRS and CDR2 is YFSETQ in the germline V gene. CDR3: CASSFEGTSSTGELFF.

The chain is built from TRBV3-1 and TRBJ2-5; the TCRdb call, TRBD2, lacks DNA for checking. Germline-derived CDR1 and CDR2 are LGHDT and YNNKEL (reference sequence). The CDR3 has 14 residues. The CDR3 protein is CASSRTSAQETQYF.

The chain is built from TRBV29-1 and TRBJ2-5. The CDR3 spans 12 residues. Germline CDR1 SQVTM, CDR2 ANQGSEA. CDR3 loop: CSVVVSSETQYF.

The chain combines TRBV6-5 with TRBJ2-3; TCRdb outputs TRBD1, but without DNA this stays unchecked. This CDR3 has 16 amino acids. Germline V gives CDR1 MNHEY, CDR2 SVGAGI. The CDR3 sequence is CASSPGQRRGEYTQYF.

The V call is TRBV5-6, the J call TRBJ2-1; TCRdb's assignment of TRBD2 cannot be checked, as there is no DNA. The CDR3 loop spans 18 amino acids. Germline V gene data show CDR1 as SGHDT and CDR2 as YYEEEE. CDR3 loop: CASSPSIAEGGFYNEQFF.

The V and J genes are TRBV4-1 and TRBJ2-1; TCRdb calls TRBD2, which cannot be checked without DNA. The CDR3 is made up of 16 amino acids. Germline CDR1 reads MGHRA; CDR2 reads YSYEKL. The CDR3 region is CASSQPRASSYNEQFF.

The V gene is TRBV30, the J gene TRBJ1-1; TCRdb proposes TRBD1, but this gene call is untestable without DNA. From germline, CDR1 is GTSNPN and CDR2 SVGIG (reference sequence). The CDR3 is 11 residues long. The CDR3 loop reads CASHPGGDAFF.